This T cell receptor (beta chain) derives from a study of CD8 T cells in Susac syndrome. For this clonotype: Its specificity is unknown. One junction end does not reproduce the germline sequence, and a read error may be involved.

Study-wide results and caveats: The study's TCR sequencing and HLA analysis covered a relatively small number of individuals, and the study acknowledged this.

This CDR3 has 11 residues. Germline V CDR1 and CDR2: SNHLY, FYNNEI. Reverse transcription of about 0.45 to 1 ug RNA used random hexamers. immunoSEQ multiplex PCR amplified TCR beta CDR3 across 54 Vbeta, 13 Jbeta. MiXCR, applied by TCRdb to the immunoSEQ multiplex PCR reads, yields one record per CDR3 protein. The sample has around 190,000 distinct CDR3 sequences; 95% are singletons. Sequencing targeted TCR beta in T cells from blood (CD8+ and CD4+). Healthy donors constituted the control group, matched for age and sex. The V call is TRBV2, the J call TRBJ1-4, with D uncertain. The sequence came from a human donor in good health. Sequencing was done on a sample of CD4+ T cells from PBMCs. The CDR3 DNA is TGTGCCAGCAGTGAGGCACCCCGAAAGACTTTT. It yields the protein CASSEAPRKTF.